This TCR beta chain was sequenced in a study of blood T cell repertoires in COVID-19 (dated by TCRdb to about 2020). Looking at the study overall: The collaborator samples originated in the United States, Italy and Spain and spanned the acute and convalescent phases of COVID-19. The material from the prospective study consisted of cDNA or gDNA derived from T cells, B-cell-depleted T cells, or PBMCs. Subjects who had been exposed to COVID-19, were actively infected with it, or had recovered from it provided the deeply sampled blood TCRbeta repertoires that made up the dataset. The repertoires were released in a freely available public database intended as a resource for research on the immune response to SARS-CoV-2. The samples were drawn from two sources: the first 160 participants of the ongoing ImmuneRACE study, and fewer than 1,500 subjects contributed by 6 global collaborators. The sample metadata nearly always contained a de-identified subject ID, COVID-19 status, age in years and sex. Where HLA class I and class II types were available, the types were taken from metadata supplied by the sample provider, not from assay-based typing. General findings and caveats noted by the study authors: The amount of clinical and demographic metadata varied by source and participant and was provided uncurated.

At one collaborating source in Seattle, patients were enrolled during active infection and were followed longitudinally through the course of disease. Each collaborating institution followed its own protocols to collect whole blood in K2EDTA tubes. Collaborator samples were shipped for TCRbeta analysis as frozen whole blood, isolated PBMCs, or DNA extracted from either sample type. In the germline V gene, CDR1 corresponds to SGHAT and CDR2 to FQNNGV. V is pared back by 1 base and J by 4 bases, with 7 bases lying between the germline termini. Its CDR3 holds 13 amino acids, cysteine through phenylalanine. CDR3 DNA is the only sequence kept; it has 39 bases, read in frame from the first base. Remarks on this clone: The antigen it recognizes is unknown. Per-nucleotide qualities are absent, and no much larger clonotype sits a single base away.

TCRbeta CDR3 regions were amplified from genomic DNA by means of the immunoSEQ Assay, a bias-controlled multiplex PCR. As for the authors' bioinformatics: Within the assay, amplification of reference gene primers was used to estimate how many nucleated cells each sample contained. To quantify the absolute abundance of each unique TCRbeta CDR3 rearrangement, sequence reads were collapsed and filtered. For each sample, productive Simpson clonality was calculated as the square root of Simpson's diversity index over productive rearrangements. TCRdb's version of the immuneACCESS table is confined to in-frame rearrangements and falls short of the full clone set. An unresolved V gene accounts for under half of the shortfall where checked; the remainder is of unknown origin. The DNA was the basis for D and trimming; V, J and clone size are from that table. This sample comprises about 120,000 clones, roughly 90% of them detected only once. In total, the top ten clones hold 3.5% to 4% of the sample.

The rearrangement joined TRBV11-2 to TRBJ1-1, with a tentative D gene TRBD1 over 5 matching bases. Sequences were obtained from peripheral blood. The sequence was collected from a woman aged 55-69 years with COVID-19, enrolled during active disease. The DNA is TGTGCCAGCAGCTTAGTCACAGGCACTGAAGCTTTCTTT. Its translation reads: CASSLVTGTEAFF.